This TCR beta chain was documented in a study of cytomegalovirus exposure and HLA in healthy donors (dated by TCRdb to 2016 to 2017). Broadly, across the study: An earlier analysis of approximately 600 of the donors reported more than 250 Gb of sequence data and 117 million unique TCR beta sequences from some 180 million T cells. The T cell repertoires of roughly 660 subjects were profiled by immunosequencing and related to cytomegalovirus serostatus. Donor age, sex, ethnicity and CMV serostatus were compiled together with the repertoire data. Because of strong linkage in the cohort, roughly five DR-DQ haplotypes were treated as single units for association and clustering. HLA typing included class I and class II loci at four-digit resolution. In a later genetic analysis, genome-wide SNP genotypes for about three fifths of the roughly 670 donors were used, and that subset was treated as a discovery cohort. Every discovery cohort repertoire had been produced on one sequencing platform. On average, roughly 200,000 unique TCR beta nucleotide sequences were sequenced per donor among some 420 genotyped donors of the cohort, with roughly 19% of those sequences being non-productive. The study combined high-throughput TCR immunosequencing, statistical association of individual TCRs with disease status, and machine learning to predict cytomegalovirus infection status. About 280 gigabases of sequencing data and around 80 million unique TCR sequences made up an early release that covered around 640 HLA-typed donors. The number of typed donors differed by locus: roughly 620-640 for A, B, C, DRB1 and DQB1; 522 for DQA1; around 580 for DPA1; and roughly 450 for DPB1. Along with the approximately 600-subject first cohort, a separate validation cohort of over a hundred different subjects was used. A later analysis re-analyzed previously published TCR beta repertoires from 550 to 700 donors and added high-resolution HLA genotyping to study TCR occurrence patterns. In an earlier analysis of 550 to 700 of the donors, high-throughput TCR beta sequencing was used to judge whether each TCR beta V gene segment behaved as functional or pseudogenic. The later analysis used no new phenotypic data to find candidate immune exposures, relying instead on TCR beta sequences and their occurrence across donors. Of the approximately 370 genotyped donors, approximately 80% were placed in the genetic ancestry cluster associated with self-reported Caucasian donors. The study was designed to test whether signatures of past pathogen exposure could be identified by cataloging public T cell receptors. Paper-wide results and their limitations: A further reported finding was that TCR beta sequences accurately predicted the HLA-A and HLA-B alleles for most subjects in the first cohort. In a later genetic analysis, a missense DCLRE1C variant was associated with V-gene and J-gene trimming of TCR beta chains, and the association was replicated in an independent cohort. In a later analysis, TCR association rates were found to vary across HLA loci, with the most associated TCRs seen for DRB1 alleles and the fewest for HLA-C alleles. A group of highly shared sequence variants was considered likely to be a technical artifact of the sequencing pipeline. Cytomegalovirus status was reported to be diagnosed by the classifier with high specificity and sensitivity in both the original and validation cohorts. In the study, roughly 160 TCR beta chains were listed as associated with cytomegalovirus. In an earlier analysis of some 550 of the donors, most TCR beta V segments were observed in productive rearrangements about 90% or about 30% of the time, broadly matching IMGT annotations. A later analysis reported that several top co-occurrence clusters appeared linked to parvovirus B19, influenza, CMV and Epstein-Barr virus. Because counts were too low, around 18 rarely observed V segments, including chromosome 9 orphons, were left out of the earlier analysis of about 620 of the donors. At a false discovery rate of 0.05, a later analysis linked some 17,000 TCR beta sequences to specific HLA alleles. Most TCR sequences were observed very rarely across donors, whereas some public TCRs were present in many individuals. In a later genetic analysis, fewer N-insertions in productive TCRs were reported among donors in an Asian-associated ancestry cluster than the roughly 640-donor mean. Most CMV-associated TCR beta chains appeared to be HLA-restricted in a later analysis, and the HLA associations seemed to be driven largely by CMV exposure. A few of the identified cytomegalovirus-associated TCR beta chains were confirmed in vitro to be specific for cytomegalovirus antigens. In this cohort, only TCR beta chains were sequenced, and detectable features were limited by the absence of alpha or paired-chain data. Presence/absence analyses assumed roughly uniform sequencing depth across donors, an assumption that may not hold. The only immune exposure information available for the cohort was CMV serostatus. The authors suggested that the approach could potentially be extended to other disease states and immunological phenotypes. Because the 87-base-pair reads could not distinguish some IMGT-functional V segments, including TRBV6-2 and TRBV6-3, those segments were excluded. Assigning TCR associations to individual alleles was difficult when HLA alleles, especially DR and DQ, strongly co-occurred. Linkage disequilibrium might explain the correlated functional status among segregating V segments, but an unknown experimental factor could not be ruled out. In a later analysis, HLA-associated TCR beta chains showed more clonal expansion and lower generation probabilities than non-associated chains that were equally common. Because HLA typing was missing for some donors at each locus, association tests included only the typed subset.

A note on this clone: Its antigen target is currently unknown. The sample holds no much larger clone one base away, and base qualities are not on file.

The cohort consisted of 666 healthy bone marrow donors. Cohort members were all nominally healthy when sampled, although unrecorded immune exposures were likely present. The donor tested CMV seronegative, placing the donor among the 350 or so seronegative members of the cohort. Every donor gave a peripheral blood sample, and the peripheral blood mononuclear cells from that sample were used for TCR beta sequencing. The Qiagen DNeasy Blood Extraction Kit was used to extract genomic DNA from the blood cell samples. CDR1 is given as SNHLY and CDR2 as FYNNEI, both from the germline V gene. From the cysteine through the phenylalanine, the CDR3 covers 12 amino acids. Here the CDR3 DNA is all that survives: 36 bases in frame from base 1. V sheds 7 bases and J sheds 5 bases, leaving 12 bases between their ends. Library preparation employed the immunoSEQ multiplex PCR assay. The multiplex PCR relied on a mix of 60 forward primers for TCR Vbeta segments and 13 reverse primers for TCR Jbeta segments. The CDR3 region of rearranged TCR beta genes was amplified from genomic DNA by a multiplex PCR assay. Amplified TCR beta libraries were sequenced as 87-base-pair reads on the Illumina HiSeq System. In the original analysis: Across the roughly 700 repertoires, a later analysis counted roughly 84 million unique TCR beta chains, 9.5 million to 13 million of which were shared by at least two donors. Raw reads were error-corrected and collapsed into unique sequences with a nearest-neighbor algorithm that merged closely related sequences to remove PCR and sequencing errors. CDR3 sequences were aligned to IMGT reference sequences to assign V, D and J gene segments. For a sequence to be retained, a match of at least six nucleotides to both a V gene segment and a J gene segment was required. Rearrangements were called productive when the CDR3 lacked stop codons and stayed in frame with V and J; all others were non-productive. Following IMGT convention, CDR3 was defined as the stretch from the second conserved V-encoded cysteine to the conserved J-encoded phenylalanine. The earlier analysis of about 620 of the donors excluded sequences that lacked an unambiguous match to a single V gene segment. An earlier analysis of several hundred of the donors called V segments functional above 56.7% productive rearrangements and segregating when the between-donor standard deviation exceeded 5%. A statistical classification framework was developed to diagnose cytomegalovirus status using the catalog of TCR beta chain sequences. A later analysis assigned V and J genes by comparing TCR nucleotide sequences with IMGT/GENE-DB human TR gene sequences. Using the TCRdist pipeline, a later analysis assigned CDR3 sequences along with most-parsimonious VDJ recombination scenarios. A later analysis defined each TCR beta chain by its CDR3 amino acid sequence plus V-gene family, and excluded reads lacking a unique V-gene family. A later analysis removed 450 to 600 highly shared, low-generation-probability nucleotide sequences to deal with suspected cross-contamination and a sequencing artifact. A later analysis calculated a clonal expansion index for each public chain from normalized within-repertoire ranks of inferred template counts. In a later analysis, generation probabilities were computed using a VDJ recombination model fitted to out-of-frame rearrangements, and the results were checked against IGoR. In a later analysis, TCR-TCR, TCR-HLA and TCR-CMV co-occurrence was scored with hypergeometric tests, and a repertoire-size bias correction was applied to TCR pairs. A later analysis estimated false discovery rates by permuting HLA or CMV assignments 20 times. A later analysis grouped co-occurring TCRs with DBSCAN, adding TCRdist sequence similarity when clustering within HLA-allele-positive subsets. For co-occurrence clustering, repertoires with fewer than 30,000 or more than 120,000 public chains were excluded, along with five repertoires with anomalous nucleotide sharing. This immuneACCESS table, as held by TCRdb, lists in-frame sequences with V and J called but not all clones. Of the missing ones, under half trace to an unresolved V gene in checked studies; the others have no known cause. That table is the source of V, J and clone size, and D and trimming were worked out from the DNA. The sample records approximately 110,000 clones, about three quarters of which are singletons. The ten largest clones capture about 1.1% of the sample.

The rearranged segments are TRBV2 and TRBJ2-7; TRBD1 might be the D gene, on 6 matching bases. The specimen was PBMCs. The sequence derives from a woman in her thirties in good health and CMV-seronegative. The CDR3 protein sequence reads: CASKQGFHEQYF. The nucleotide sequence is TGTGCCAGCAAGCAGGGGTTCCACGAGCAGTACTTC.